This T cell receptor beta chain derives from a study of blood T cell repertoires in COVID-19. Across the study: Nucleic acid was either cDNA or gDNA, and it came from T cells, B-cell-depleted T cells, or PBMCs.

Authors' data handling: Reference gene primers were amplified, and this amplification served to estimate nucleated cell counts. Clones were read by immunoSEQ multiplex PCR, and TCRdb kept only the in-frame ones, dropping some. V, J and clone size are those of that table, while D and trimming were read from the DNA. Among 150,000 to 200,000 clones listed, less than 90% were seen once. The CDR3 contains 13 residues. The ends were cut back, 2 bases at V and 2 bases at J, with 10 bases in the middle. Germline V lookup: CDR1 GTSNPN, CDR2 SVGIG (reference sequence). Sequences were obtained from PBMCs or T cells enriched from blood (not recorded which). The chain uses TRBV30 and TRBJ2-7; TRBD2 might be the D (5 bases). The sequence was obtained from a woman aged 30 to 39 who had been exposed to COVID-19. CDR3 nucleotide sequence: TGTGCCTGGAGTAGGACGGGGACCTACGAGCAGTACTTC. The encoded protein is CAWSRTGTYEQYF.